These 14 T cell receptor beta chains share one sample of origin, sequenced in a study of cytomegalovirus exposure and HLA in healthy donors. The PCR made use of 60 Vbeta and 13 Jbeta primers. Clones were sequenced by immunoSEQ multiplex PCR, and TCRdb holds only the in-frame ones, with some missing. The repertoire holds 55,000 to 80,000 clones, with 65% to 75% as singletons. Sequencing was performed on PBMCs. Every receptor here comes from a man between 50 and 59 years old in good health and CMV-seropositive.

This chain uses TRBV28 with TRBJ1-1, with 7 bases lining up with TRBD1. The trim removed 4 bases at V and 4 bases at J, leaving 9 bases unmatched. Germline assignment: CDR1 MDHEN and CDR2 SYDVKM. The CDR3 loop spans 15 amino acids. The CDR3 region has the DNA TGTGCCAGCAGTTCCCTTACAGGGGCTGGCACTGAAGCTTTCTTT. This encodes CASSSLTGAGTEAFF.

The rearrangement links TRBV5-4 to TRBJ1-1; 9 positions match TRBD1. V lost 0 bases and J lost 10; bases outside the gene matches: 4. Germline V gene lookup returns CDR1 SGHNT and CDR2 YYREEE (reference sequence). The CDR3 loop spans 13 amino acids. This chain's CDR3 is CASSLGQGVVAFF. The CDR3 DNA reads as TGTGCCAGCAGCTTGGGACAGGGGGTTGTAGCTTTCTTT. The full variable domain, completed using reference TRBV5-4 and TRBJ1-1, is ETGVTQSPTHLIKTRGQQVTLRCSSQSGHNTVSWYQQALGQGPQFIFQYYREEENGRGNFPPRFSGLQFPNYSSELNVNALELDDSALYLCASSLGQGVVAFFGQGTRLTVV.

V is TRBV5-4 and J is TRBJ2-7; TRBD1 matches 11 bases. The CDR3 consists of 16 residues. CDR1 is SGHNT, CDR2 YYREEE, per germline (reference sequence). The trim removed 4 bases at V and 3 bases at J, leaving 9 bases unmatched. The CDR3 is CASSPAGQGAVYEQYF. CDR3 nucleotides: TGTGCCAGCAGCCCTGCCGGACAGGGGGCGGTCTACGAGCAGTACTTC.

The V and J genes are TRBV9 and TRBJ2-5; weak D call: TRBD2 (5 bases). CDR1 and CDR2 (germline): SGDLS, YYNGEE. This CDR3 is 15 amino acids long. V was shortened by 3 bases and J by 2 bases, with 14 bases between the two germline ends. The CDR3 DNA reads as TGTGCCAGCAGCGCCGGTAGACTAATTCAAGAGACCCAGTACTTC. Translated, it gives CASSAGRLIQETQYF.

Remarks on this clone: One junction end does not reproduce the germline sequence, and a read error may be involved. The CDR3 reads CASSPKFDRGSSF. The DNA for the CDR3 is TGCGCCAGCAGTCCTAAATTCGACAGGGGCAGCAGCTTC. The gene calls are TRBV10-1 and TRBJ1-2, with 8 bases lining up with TRBD1. The V gene's germline CDR1 is WNHNN and CDR2 SYGVQD (reference sequence). This CDR3 has 13 amino acids.

The chain couples TRBV19 to TRBJ1-1; D might be TRBD1 (6 bases). This CDR3 has 15 residues. With 1 base removed from V and 7 bases from J, the gap between germline ends came to 16 bases. CDR1 LNHDA and CDR2 SQIVND come from the germline V gene (reference sequence). The DNA of the CDR3 is TGTGCCAGTAGTATAGGAGGGACACCCTCGGGTGAAGCTTTCTTT. Amino acids: CASSIGGTPSGEAFF.

The CDR3 DNA follows: TGTGCCAGTAGAGGGGCCAATCAGCCCCAGCATTTT. Translated, it gives CASRGANQPQHF. This chain links TRBV19 with TRBJ1-5; tentatively, D is TRBD1 (5 bases). Trimming left V 6 bases short and J 3 bases short, with 6 bases between. Germline assignment: CDR1 LNHDA and CDR2 SQIVND (reference sequence). This CDR3 region has 12 residues. The entire variable domain, with the rest obtained from reference TRBV19 and TRBJ1-5, is as follows: DGGITQSPKYLFRKEGQNVTLSCEQNLNHDAMYWYRQDPGQGLRLIYYSQIVNDFQKGDIAEGYSVSREKKESFPLTVTSAQKNPTAFYLCASRGANQPQHFGDGTRLSIL.

The V call is TRBV27, the J call TRBJ2-7, with TRBD2 as a possible D gene (6 bases). This CDR3 region has 15 residues. Trimming pared 6 bases from V and 1 base from J, leaving 16 bases between. The germline gives CDR1 MNHEY, CDR2 SMNVEV (reference sequence). CDR3 protein: CASSPTGLISYEQYF. CDR3 nucleotides: TGTGCCAGCAGCCCCACGGGACTGATTTCCTACGAGCAGTACTTC.

The chain links TRBV7-6 to TRBJ2-1, with 7 bases lining up with TRBD2. This CDR3 contains 18 residues. J was trimmed by 0 bases and V by 0 bases; bases with no gene match: 8. CDR1 and CDR2 from the germline V gene are SGHVS and FNYEAQ. The CDR3 DNA is TGTGCCAGCAGCTTAGCGTGGGGGGGTAGAGACTCCTACAATGAGCAGTTCTTC. This sequence encodes CASSLAWGGRDSYNEQFF.

This clone was picked up a small number of times. The rearrangement links TRBV27 to TRBJ1-2; D gene uncertain. The CDR3 is 14 amino acids. Germline lookup yields CDR1 MNHEY and CDR2 SMNVEV (reference sequence). Between the trimmed V and J ends, which lost 6 bases and 5 bases, there was a span of 16 bases. This chain's CDR3 is CASSPAGSRYGYTF. DNA of the CDR3: TGTGCCAGCAGCCCCGCCGGGAGTCGGTATGGCTACACCTTC.

The V call is TRBV7-6, the J call TRBJ1-1; the D gene is possibly TRBD1 (6 bases). V lost 5 bases to trimming and J lost 7 bases, with 23 bases between them. Germline V gene lookup returns CDR1 SGHVS and CDR2 FNYEAQ. There are 16 residues in the CDR3. The CDR3: CASSRRQAPDAIEAFF. The CDR3, as DNA: TGTGCCAGCAGCCGGAGACAGGCCCCTGATGCGATTGAAGCTTTCTTT.

This chain links TRBV19 with TRBJ1-1; the match to TRBD1 covers 10 bases. The ends lost 7 bases at V and 4 bases at J; junction bases unmatched: 9. From germline, CDR1 is LNHDA and CDR2 SQIVND (reference sequence). CDR3 length equals 15 residues. CDR3 DNA sequence: TGTGCCAGTACCTATAGGACAGGGGGAGGCACTGAAGCTTTCTTT. Its translation is CASTYRTGGGTEAFF.

This clone was detected only a few times. V gene TRBV6-4 combines with J gene TRBJ2-2, with D perhaps TRBD2 (6 bases). This CDR3 comprises 14 residues. Germline CDR1 reads MRHNA; CDR2 reads SNTAGT. V was clipped by 0 bases and J by 4 bases, with 6 bases between them. The CDR3 is CASSDSTSTGELFF. Here the CDR3 DNA reads TGTGCCAGCAGTGACTCGACTAGCACCGGGGAGCTGTTTTTT.

This clone is a singleton in its sample. The chain links TRBV19 to TRBJ2-2, with D tentatively TRBD2 (5 bases). Looked up from germline, CDR1 is LNHDA and CDR2 is SQIVND (reference sequence). V shed 3 bases and J shed 3 bases, with 14 bases lying between them. CDR3 length equals 16 residues. In DNA, the CDR3 is TGTGCCAGTAGTATCCAAGGCCCGGGATACACCGGGGAGCTGTTTTTT. Encoded protein: CASSIQGPGYTGELFF.